A selection of T cell receptor beta chains follows, all from one sample in a study of technical replicates of blood from a few donors. Using immunoSEQ multiplex PCR, the repertoire was profiled, and TCRdb retains in-frame clones only, with some absent. This sample has about 78,000 clones, with 85% to 95% found just once. The sequencing input was T cells isolated from PBMCs. The receptors originated from a human donor in good health. Both conserved end residues are part of each CDR3.

>TRBV6-1|TRBJ1-1
CASSAEGRGTEAFF
>TRBV27|TRBJ1-1
CASTPSRVYGTEAFF
>TRBV2|TRBJ2-1
CASSENLAGGSLEQFF
>TRBV7-9|TRBJ1-1
CASSRGTLNTEAFF
>TRBV19|TRBJ1-5
CASRVIQGHQPQHF
>TRBV7-8|TRBJ1-5
CASSGGQGDTQHF
>TRBV5-6|TRBJ2-3
CASSLEQGNTDTQYF
>TRBV18|TRBJ2-2
CASSPRTSAANTGELFF
>TRBV7-7|TRBJ2-5
CASSPRLAGGLVARETQYF
>TRBV16|TRBJ1-1
CASSHSTSPGAFF
>TRBV5-1|TRBJ2-7
CASSLAGQTYEQYF
>TRBV5-1|TRBJ1-5
CASSSGGVNQPQHF
>TRBV29-1|TRBJ1-1
CSVVRNTEAFF
>TRBV9|TRBJ1-2
CASSGSGLPNYGYTF
>TRBV5-4|TRBJ1-2
CASSLAQTGPGGYTF